The 18 T cell receptor beta chains below all came from one sample that was sequenced in a study of blood T cell repertoires in COVID-19. TCRdb's copy holds only in-frame clones and misses some; the assay was immunoSEQ multiplex PCR. The sample yields approximately 260,000 clones, roughly 89% seen once. Source material: peripheral blood. Receptors were obtained from a woman in her sixties with COVID-19, enrolled during active disease.

The V gene is TRBV9, the J gene TRBJ2-1; TRBD1 aligns across 8 bases. The CDR3 spans 16 residues. V shed 3 bases, J shed 7 bases, and the junction held 12 bases outside the gene matches. CDR1 and CDR2 from the germline V gene are SGDLS and YYNGEE. Written as DNA, the CDR3 is TGTGCCAGCAGCGACCGACAGGGGACACCTCTTAATGAGCAGTTCTTC. Translating it yields CASSDRQGTPLNEQFF.

Written as DNA, the CDR3 is TGTGCCAGCAGCTCCTACCCCGGGACTAGCGGTTACAATGAGCAGTTCTTC. Residues: CASSSYPGTSGYNEQFF. The V gene is TRBV11-2, the J gene TRBJ2-1; 11 positions agree with TRBD2. The ends lost 4 bases at V and 4 bases at J; junction bases unmatched: 9. Germline CDR1 and CDR2: SGHAT and FQNNGV. The CDR3 spans 17 residues.

This chain connects TRBV5-4 to TRBJ1-1, with 9 bases matching TRBD1. CDR1 and CDR2 from the germline V gene are SGHNT and YYREEE (reference sequence). The ends lost 1 base at V and 3 bases at J; junction bases unmatched: 10. This CDR3 has 17 amino acids. Here the CDR3 DNA reads TGTGCCAGCAGCTTGTACAGGGGGCTCAGAAGTGACACTGAAGCTTTCTTT. Translating it yields CASSLYRGLRSDTEAFF.

This CDR3 reads CASSLRSNEQFF. The CDR3 DNA is TGTGCCAGCAGCTTACGGTCGAATGAGCAGTTCTTC. This chain links TRBV7-3 with TRBJ2-1; the D is unclear. Germline V CDR1 and CDR2: SGHTA, FQGTGA. Trimming cost V 2 bases and J 7 bases, with 6 bases left between them. This CDR3 has 12 amino acids.

This chain connects TRBV6-5 to TRBJ2-2; D is unclear. From germline, CDR1 is MNHEY and CDR2 SVGAGI. Trimming cost V 6 bases and J 5 bases, with 4 bases left between them. The CDR3 length is 11 residues. The CDR3 spells CASRRTGELFF. In nucleotides, the CDR3 is TGTGCCAGCAGGAGAACCGGGGAGCTGTTTTTT.

The rearrangement uses TRBV11-2 and TRBJ2-3, with TRBD1 as a possible D gene (5 bases). The CDR3 extends over 12 amino acids. Trimming took 5 bases from V and 7 from J, leaving 10 bases between them. Per germline, CDR1 SGHAT and CDR2 FQNNGV. CDR3 in DNA: TGTGCCAGCAGCCGGCACAGGAATACGCAGTATTTT. The encoded protein is CASSRHRNTQYF.

The rearrangement links TRBV6-2 or TRBV6-3 to TRBJ1-2; D is perhaps TRBD1 (5 bases). This CDR3 is 15 amino acids long. The germline gives CDR1 MNHEY, CDR2 SVGEGT. Trimming removed 6 bases from V and 4 bases from J, with 18 bases in between. CDR3 sequence: CASSPRQRSFYGYTF. As DNA, the CDR3 is TGTGCCAGCAGCCCCCGACAGAGATCCTTCTATGGCTACACCTTC.

The chain has TRBV10-3 and TRBJ1-6, with a weak D call TRBD1 (5 bases). The CDR3 is 12 amino acids. Per the germline V gene, CDR1 is ENHRY and CDR2 is SYGVKD. V was clipped by 6 bases and J by 10 bases, with 10 bases between them. CDR3 residues: CAIRDRGSPLHF. The CDR3 DNA reads as TGTGCCATCAGAGACAGAGGCTCACCCCTCCACTTT.

This clone was counted between two and nine times. The V call is TRBV29-1, the J call TRBJ2-1; 9 nucleotides align to TRBD1. CDR1 SQVTM and CDR2 ANQGSEA come from the germline V gene. Trimming at V came to 6 bases and at J to 6 bases, leaving 9 bases not matched to a gene. The CDR3 totals 14 residues. The DNA for the CDR3 is TGCAGCGTCGGGGCCGGGACAGGGCGCAATGAGCAGTTCTTC. Amino acid sequence: CSVGAGTGRNEQFF.

The chain recombines TRBV7-2 with TRBJ2-3, with 10 bases lining up with TRBD1. The V segment lost 1 base and the J segment 5 bases; nucleotides outside the gene matches: 0. This CDR3 is 14 amino acids long. Germline assignment: CDR1 SGHTA and CDR2 FQGNSA. CDR3 loop: CASSLGTGGDTQYF. The DNA of the CDR3 is TGTGCCAGCAGCTTAGGGACAGGGGGAGATACGCAGTATTTT.

The chain joins TRBV29-1 to TRBJ2-3, with D possibly being TRBD2 (6 bases). Germline lookup yields CDR1 SQVTM and CDR2 ANQGSEA. This CDR3 has 15 residues. V was trimmed by 2 bases and J by 0 bases, leaving 12 bases between them. The CDR3 DNA sequence: TGCAGCGTTGAATGGGACTGGGGTAGCACAGATACGCAGTATTTT. This codes for CSVEWDWGSTDTQYF.

This chain's CDR3 is CASSQARTGTKLFF. The DNA for the CDR3 is TGCGCCAGCAGCCAAGCCCGGACAGGGACAAAACTGTTTTTT. The chain couples TRBV4-3 to TRBJ1-4; 8 bases map to TRBD1. Germline CDR1 LGHNA, CDR2 YSLEER. J gave up 10 bases and V 1 base, and 5 bases lay outside the gene matches. The CDR3 has 14 amino acids.

The genes are TRBV18 and TRBJ1-1; perhaps TRBD1 as D (6 bases). CDR3 length: 15 amino acids. Trimming took 3 bases from V and 1 from J, leaving 12 bases between them. Per germline, CDR1 KGHSH and CDR2 LQKENI. As DNA, the CDR3 is TGTGCCAGCTCACCGCTCGGACAGACGAACACTGAAGCTTTCTTT. It codes for CASSPLGQTNTEAFF.

The rearrangement joins TRBV7-9 to TRBJ1-4, with D possibly matching TRBD1 (6 bases). The CDR3 extends over 14 amino acids. CDR1 is SEHNR, CDR2 FQNEAQ, per germline (reference sequence). V lost 3 bases, J lost 7 bases, and 12 bases lay in between. The CDR3 bases are TGTGCCAGCAGCTTGTCACAGGGTTTTGAAAAACTGTTTTTT. It yields the protein CASSLSQGFEKLFF.

Comment on this clone: Within the sample, other DNA sequences also encode this same CDR3. The V call is TRBV7-2, the J call TRBJ1-1; D gene ambiguous. CDR3 length equals 14 residues. The V end was cut by 3 bases, the J end by 0 bases, with 8 bases between. Germline CDR1 SGHTA, CDR2 FQGNSA. The CDR3 region has the DNA TGTGCCAGCAGCTTGGGCCGGATGAACACTGAAGCTTTCTTT. Translating gives CASSLGRMNTEAFF.

This rearrangement joins TRBV4-1 to TRBJ1-1; the D gene is possibly TRBD1 (5 bases). Germline lookup yields CDR1 MGHRA and CDR2 YSYEKL. This CDR3 spans 15 amino acids. The germline V and J ends were trimmed by 1 base and 1 base, with 10 bases remaining between them. CDR3 sequence (DNA): TGCGCCAGCAGCCAAGTAGGCGGGGGGAACACTGAAGCTTTCTTT. Residues: CASSQVGGGNTEAFF.

This clone was observed once. The chain joins TRBV4-1 to TRBJ1-4, with D tentatively TRBD1 (5 bases). Trimming removed 0 bases at V and 8 bases at J, with 10 bases between. The CDR3 runs 14 residues. Germline assignment: CDR1 MGHRA and CDR2 YSYEKL. CDR3 in DNA: TGCGCCAGCAGCCAAGACAGGGTAGGCGAAAAACTGTTTTTT. This sequence encodes CASSQDRVGEKLFF.

V usage is TRBV10-3 and J usage is TRBJ1-5, with D possibly matching TRBD1 (6 bases). Deletions cut 8 bases from V and 4 bases from J, with 15 bases between. Germline CDR1 and CDR2: ENHRY and SYGVKD. This CDR3 contains 14 residues. The CDR3 here is CAISPRGDNQPQHF. The CDR3 DNA follows: TGTGCCATCTCCCCCAGGGGCGATAATCAGCCCCAGCATTTT.